Reported below is one TCR beta chain. Some clones are missing from TCRdb's copy, which holds only in-frame ones; the method was immunoSEQ multiplex PCR. This sample has roughly 90,000 clones, with 85% to 95% found just once. The sample comes from a study of PD-L1 blockade in urothelial cancer. Study-level information: Patients initiated atezolizumab in the mid-2010s at 1,200 mg intravenously every 3 weeks. The authors examined blood 3 weeks (second dose) and 6 weeks after treatment start. The median T cell count in blood samples was more than 110,000.

V was clipped by 4 bases and J by 7 bases; unmatched bases: 5. The CDR3 is 13 residues long. Germline V CDR1 and CDR2: MGHDK, SYGVNS. This receptor was taken from a man aged 60 to 69 with urothelial cancer. Here the sequenced sample was PBMCs, taken around atezolizumab (anti-PD-L1) treatment. The chain carries TRBV25-1 and TRBJ1-2; the match to TRBD1 covers 8 bases. The CDR3 DNA is TGTGCCAGCAGTGCAGGGGGCGCGGGTGGCTACACCTTC. It specifies CASSAGGAGGYTF.